This paragraph reports one TCR beta chain. The data originate from a study of blood T cell repertoires in COVID-19. Whole-study context: T cells, B-cell-depleted T cells, or PBMCs provided the cDNA or gDNA that served as material.

In the original processing: Amplification of reference gene primers provided the estimated nucleated cell counts. TCRdb's copy holds only in-frame clones and misses some; the assay was immunoSEQ multiplex PCR. V, J and clone size derive from that table, while D and trimming were established from the DNA sequence. This sample yields around 200,000 clones, of which roughly nine tenths are seen a single time; 3% to 3.5% belongs to the top ten. Membership in each cohort depended on participant-reported clinical history. The receptor's source is a woman aged 50 to 65 in a cohort exposed to, infected with or recovered from COVID-19 (not recorded which). The material sequenced was PBMCs or T cells enriched from blood (not recorded which).

CDR3: CASTPLSSSTDTQYF. DNA for the CDR3: TGTGCCAGCACCCCACTATCTTCTAGCACAGATACGCAGTATTTT. This sequence joins TRBV7-9 and TRBJ2-3; D gene ambiguous. Trimming took 7 bases from V and 0 from J, leaving 14 bases between them. Germline CDR1 is SEHNR and CDR2 is FQNEAQ (reference sequence). The CDR3 extends over 15 amino acids.